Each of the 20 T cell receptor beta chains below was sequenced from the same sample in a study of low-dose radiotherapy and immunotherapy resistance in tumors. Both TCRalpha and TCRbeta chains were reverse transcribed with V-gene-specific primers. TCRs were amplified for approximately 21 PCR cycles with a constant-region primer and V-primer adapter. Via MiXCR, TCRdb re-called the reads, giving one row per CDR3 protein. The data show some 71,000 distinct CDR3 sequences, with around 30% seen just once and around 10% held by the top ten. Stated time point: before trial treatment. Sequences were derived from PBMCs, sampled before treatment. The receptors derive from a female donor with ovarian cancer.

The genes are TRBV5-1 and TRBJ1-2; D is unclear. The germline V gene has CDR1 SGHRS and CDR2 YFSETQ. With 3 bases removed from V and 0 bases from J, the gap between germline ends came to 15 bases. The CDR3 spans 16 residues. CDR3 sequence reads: CASSSDGVPSNYGYTF. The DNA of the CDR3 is TGCGCCAGCAGCTCGGACGGAGTTCCTTCTAACTATGGCTACACCTTC.

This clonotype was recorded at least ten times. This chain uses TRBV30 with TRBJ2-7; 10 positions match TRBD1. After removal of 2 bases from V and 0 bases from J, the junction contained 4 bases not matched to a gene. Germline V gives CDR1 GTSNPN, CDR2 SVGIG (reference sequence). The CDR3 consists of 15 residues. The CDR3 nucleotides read TGTGCCTGGAGTCGGGGACAGGGGAGCTCCTACGAGCAGTACTTC. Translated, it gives CAWSRGQGSSYEQYF.

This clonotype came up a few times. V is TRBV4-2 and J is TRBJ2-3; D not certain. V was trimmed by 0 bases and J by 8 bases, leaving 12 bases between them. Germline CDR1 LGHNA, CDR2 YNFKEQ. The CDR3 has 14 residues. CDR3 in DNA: TGTGCCAGCAGCCAAGATGCCAGGTCGAGTACGCAGTATTTT. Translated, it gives CASSQDARSSTQYF.

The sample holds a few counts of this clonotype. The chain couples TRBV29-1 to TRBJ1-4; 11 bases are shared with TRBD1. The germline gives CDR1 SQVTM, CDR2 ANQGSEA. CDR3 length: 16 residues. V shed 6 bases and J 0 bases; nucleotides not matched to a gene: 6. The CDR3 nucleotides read TGCAGCGTCCTAGGGGGACAGGGGGCAACTAATGAAAAACTGTTTTTT. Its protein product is CSVLGGQGATNEKLFF.

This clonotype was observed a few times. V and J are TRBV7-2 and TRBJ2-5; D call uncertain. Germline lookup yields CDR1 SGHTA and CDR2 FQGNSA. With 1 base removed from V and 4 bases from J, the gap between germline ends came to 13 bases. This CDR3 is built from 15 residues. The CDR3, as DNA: TGTGCCAGCAGCTTAGGTCTTAAAACGGGAGAGACCCAGTACTTC. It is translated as CASSLGLKTGETQYF.

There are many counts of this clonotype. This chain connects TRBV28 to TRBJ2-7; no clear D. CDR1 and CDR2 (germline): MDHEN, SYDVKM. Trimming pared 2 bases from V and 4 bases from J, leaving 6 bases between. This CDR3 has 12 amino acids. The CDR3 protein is CASSLPLYEQYF. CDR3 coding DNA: TGTGCCAGCAGTTTACCTCTTTACGAGCAGTACTTC.

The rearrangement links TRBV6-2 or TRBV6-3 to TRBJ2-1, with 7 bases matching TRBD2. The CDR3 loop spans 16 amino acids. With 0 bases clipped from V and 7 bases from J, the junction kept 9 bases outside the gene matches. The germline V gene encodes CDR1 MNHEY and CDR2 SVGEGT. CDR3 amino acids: CASSYSKGGSDNEQFF. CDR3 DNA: TGTGCCAGCAGTTACTCGAAGGGCGGGAGTGATAATGAGCAGTTCTTC.

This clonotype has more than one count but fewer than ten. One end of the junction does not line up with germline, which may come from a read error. The CDR3 nucleotides are TGTGCCAGCAGCTTGGGCGGTCAGGGTCTACAGCCCCAGCATTTT. It translates to CASSLGGQGLQPQHF. The chain couples TRBV5-3 to TRBJ1-5, with a weak D call TRBD1 (5 bases). TRBV5-3 counts as an open reading frame of uncertain function. There are 15 residues in the CDR3.

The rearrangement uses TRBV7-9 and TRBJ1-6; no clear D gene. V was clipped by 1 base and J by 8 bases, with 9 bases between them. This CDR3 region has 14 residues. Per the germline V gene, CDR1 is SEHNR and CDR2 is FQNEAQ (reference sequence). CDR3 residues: CASSLEYPDSPLHF. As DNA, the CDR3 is TGTGCCAGCAGCTTAGAGTATCCGGATTCACCCCTCCACTTT. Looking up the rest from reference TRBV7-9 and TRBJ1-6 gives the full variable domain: DTGVSQNPRHKITKRGQNVTFRCDPISEHNRLYWYRQTLGQGPEFLTYFQNEAQLEKSRLLSDRFSAERPKGSFSTLEIQRTEQGDSAMYLCASSLEYPDSPLHFGNGTRLTVT.

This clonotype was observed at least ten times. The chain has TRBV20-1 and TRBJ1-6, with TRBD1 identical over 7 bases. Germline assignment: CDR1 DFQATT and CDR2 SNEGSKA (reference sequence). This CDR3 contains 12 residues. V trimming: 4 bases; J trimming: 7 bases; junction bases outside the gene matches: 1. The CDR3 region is CSATDRNSPLHF. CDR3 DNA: TGCAGTGCTACGGACAGGAATTCACCCCTCCACTTT.

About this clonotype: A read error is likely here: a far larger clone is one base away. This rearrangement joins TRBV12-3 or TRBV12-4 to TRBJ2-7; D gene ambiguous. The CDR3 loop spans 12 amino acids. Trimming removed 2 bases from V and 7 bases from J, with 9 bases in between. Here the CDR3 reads CASSLSGTEQYF. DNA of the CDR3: TGTGCCAGCAGTTTATCGGGTACTGAGCAGTACTTC.

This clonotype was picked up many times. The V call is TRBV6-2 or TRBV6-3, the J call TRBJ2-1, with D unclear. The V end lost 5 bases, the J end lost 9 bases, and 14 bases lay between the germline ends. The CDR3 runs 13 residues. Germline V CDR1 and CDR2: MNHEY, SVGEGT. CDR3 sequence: CASSRPSSVEQFF. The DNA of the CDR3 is TGTGCCAGCAGTCGGCCGAGTTCGGTTGAGCAGTTCTTC.

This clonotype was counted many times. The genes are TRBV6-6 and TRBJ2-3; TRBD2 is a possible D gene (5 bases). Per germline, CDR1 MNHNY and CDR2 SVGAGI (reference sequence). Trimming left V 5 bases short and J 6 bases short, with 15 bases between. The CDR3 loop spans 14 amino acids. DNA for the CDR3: TGTGCCAGCAGTGAAATCAGCGGATCCGATACGCAGTATTTT. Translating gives CASSEISGSDTQYF.

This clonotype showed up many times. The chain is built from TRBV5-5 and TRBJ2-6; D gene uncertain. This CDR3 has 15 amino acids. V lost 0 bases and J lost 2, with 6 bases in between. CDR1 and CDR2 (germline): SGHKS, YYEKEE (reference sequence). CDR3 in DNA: TGTGCCAGCAGCTTGGCGGATACTGGGGCCAACGTCCTGACTTTC. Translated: CASSLADTGANVLTF.

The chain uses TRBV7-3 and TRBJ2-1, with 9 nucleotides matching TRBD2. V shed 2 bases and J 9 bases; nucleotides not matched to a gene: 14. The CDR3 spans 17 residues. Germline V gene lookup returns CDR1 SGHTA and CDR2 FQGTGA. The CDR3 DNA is TGTGCCAGCAGCTTAGGTAGCGGGAGAGCGGCCCCCACTGAGCAGTTCTTC. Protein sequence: CASSLGSGRAAPTEQFF.

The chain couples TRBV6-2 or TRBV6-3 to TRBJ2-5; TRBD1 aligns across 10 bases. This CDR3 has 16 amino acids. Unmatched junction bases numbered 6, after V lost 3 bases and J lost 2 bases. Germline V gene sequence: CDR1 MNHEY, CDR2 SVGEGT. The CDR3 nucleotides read TGTGCCAGCAGTTATTCGGACAGGGGGAATCAAGAGACCCAGTACTTC. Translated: CASSYSDRGNQETQYF.

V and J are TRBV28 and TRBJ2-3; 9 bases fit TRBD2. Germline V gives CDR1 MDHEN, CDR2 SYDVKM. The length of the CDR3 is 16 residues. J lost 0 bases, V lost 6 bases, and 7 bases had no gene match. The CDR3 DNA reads TGTGCCAGCAGCCCCCGGACTAGCGCAAGCACAGATACGCAGTATTTT. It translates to CASSPRTSASTDTQYF.

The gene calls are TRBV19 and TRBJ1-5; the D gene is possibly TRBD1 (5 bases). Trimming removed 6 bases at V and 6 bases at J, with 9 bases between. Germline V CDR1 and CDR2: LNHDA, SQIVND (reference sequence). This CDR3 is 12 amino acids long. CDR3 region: CASRIGAQPQHF. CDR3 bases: TGTGCCAGTAGGATCGGGGCTCAGCCCCAGCATTTT. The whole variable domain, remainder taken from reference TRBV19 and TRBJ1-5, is DGGITQSPKYLFRKEGQNVTLSCEQNLNHDAMYWYRQDPGQGLRLIYYSQIVNDFQKGDIAEGYSVSREKKESFPLTVTSAQKNPTAFYLCASRIGAQPQHFGDGTRLSIL.

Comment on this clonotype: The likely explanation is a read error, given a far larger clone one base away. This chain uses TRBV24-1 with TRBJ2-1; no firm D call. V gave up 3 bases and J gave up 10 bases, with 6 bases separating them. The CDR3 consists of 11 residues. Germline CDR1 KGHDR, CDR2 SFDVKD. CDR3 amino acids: CATSDTYEQFF. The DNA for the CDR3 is TGTGCCACCAGTGATACCTACGAGCAGTTCTTC.

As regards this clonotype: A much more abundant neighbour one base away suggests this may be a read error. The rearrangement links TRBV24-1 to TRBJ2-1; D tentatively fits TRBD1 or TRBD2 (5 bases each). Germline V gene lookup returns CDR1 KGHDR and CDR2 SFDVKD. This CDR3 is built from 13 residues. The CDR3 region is CATSDTRGNEQIF. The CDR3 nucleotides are TGTGCCACCAGTGATACACGGGGCAATGAGCAGATCTTC.